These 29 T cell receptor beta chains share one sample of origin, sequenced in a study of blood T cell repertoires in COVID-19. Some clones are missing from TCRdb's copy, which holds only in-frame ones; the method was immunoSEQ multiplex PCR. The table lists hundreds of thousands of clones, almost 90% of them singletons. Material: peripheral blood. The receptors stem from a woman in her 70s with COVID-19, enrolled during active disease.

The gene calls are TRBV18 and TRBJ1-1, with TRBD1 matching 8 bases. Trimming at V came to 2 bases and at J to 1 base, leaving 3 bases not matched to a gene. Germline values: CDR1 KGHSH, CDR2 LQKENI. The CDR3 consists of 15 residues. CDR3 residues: CASSPSGQANTEAFF. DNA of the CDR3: TGTGCCAGCTCACCATCGGGACAGGCGAACACTGAAGCTTTCTTT.

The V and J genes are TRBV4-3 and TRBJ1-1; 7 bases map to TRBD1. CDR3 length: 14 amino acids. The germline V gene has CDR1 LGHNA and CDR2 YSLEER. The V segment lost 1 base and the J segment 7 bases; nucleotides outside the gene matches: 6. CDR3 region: CASSQVGAGGEAFF. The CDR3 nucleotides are TGCGCCAGCAGCCAAGTTGGAGCAGGGGGTGAAGCTTTCTTT.

CDR3 in DNA: TGTGCCAGCAGGACCGGGGGGACAGGATCAGATACGCAGTATTTT. Its protein product is CASRTGGTGSDTQYF. The chain links TRBV2 to TRBJ2-3; tentative D call: TRBD1 (8 bases). There are 15 residues in the CDR3. V was trimmed by 6 bases and J by 4 bases, leaving 17 bases between them. Germline V gene data show CDR1 as SNHLY and CDR2 as FYNNEI.

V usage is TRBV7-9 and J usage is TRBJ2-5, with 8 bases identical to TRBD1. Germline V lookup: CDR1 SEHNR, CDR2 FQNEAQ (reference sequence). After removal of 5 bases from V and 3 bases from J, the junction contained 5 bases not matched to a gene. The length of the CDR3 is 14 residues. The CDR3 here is CASSRDRTKETQYF. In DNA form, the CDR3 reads TGTGCCAGCAGCCGGGACAGGACTAAAGAGACCCAGTACTTC.

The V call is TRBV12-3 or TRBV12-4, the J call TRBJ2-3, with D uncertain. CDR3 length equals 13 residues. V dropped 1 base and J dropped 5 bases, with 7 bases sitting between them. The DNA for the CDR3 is TGTGCCAGCAGTTTAGGCGAGCAAGATACGCAGTATTTT. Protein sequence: CASSLGEQDTQYF.

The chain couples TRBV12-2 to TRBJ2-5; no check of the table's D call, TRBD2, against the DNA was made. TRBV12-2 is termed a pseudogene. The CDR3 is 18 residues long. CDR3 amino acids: CASRLGGPRGLARETQYF. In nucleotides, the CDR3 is TGTGCAAGTCGCTTAGGGGGCCCCCGGGGACTAGCGAGAGAGACCCAGTACTTC.

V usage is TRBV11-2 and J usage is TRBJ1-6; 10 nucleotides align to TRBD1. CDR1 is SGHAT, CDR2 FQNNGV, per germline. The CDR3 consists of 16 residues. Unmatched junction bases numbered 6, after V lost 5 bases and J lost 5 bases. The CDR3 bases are TGTGCCAGCAGCCTAGGTGGGACAGGGGATAATTCACCCCTCCACTTT. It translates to CASSLGGTGDNSPLHF.

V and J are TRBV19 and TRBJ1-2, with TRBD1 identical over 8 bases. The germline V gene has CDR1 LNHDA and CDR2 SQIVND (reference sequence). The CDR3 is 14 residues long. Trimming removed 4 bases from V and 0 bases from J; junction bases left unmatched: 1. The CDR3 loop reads CASSRTGTNYGYTF. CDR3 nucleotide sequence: TGTGCCAGTAGTAGGACAGGGACTAACTATGGCTACACCTTC.

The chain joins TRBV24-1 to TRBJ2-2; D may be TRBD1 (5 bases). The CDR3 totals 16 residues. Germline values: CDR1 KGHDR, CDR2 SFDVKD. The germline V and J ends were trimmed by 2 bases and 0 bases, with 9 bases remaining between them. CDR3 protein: CATSDSRAPNTGELFF. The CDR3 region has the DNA TGTGCCACCAGTGATTCCAGGGCCCCGAACACCGGGGAGCTGTTTTTT.

CDR3: CASSQAAGEQFF. The CDR3 region has the DNA TGTGCCAGCAGCCAGGCGGCTGGAGAGCAGTTCTTC. The chain employs TRBV3-1 (or the pseudogene TRBV3-2) and TRBJ2-1; no clear D. The germline gives CDR1 LGHDT, CDR2 YNNKEL (reference sequence). V was trimmed by 3 bases and J by 10 bases, leaving 10 bases between them. The CDR3 spans 12 residues.

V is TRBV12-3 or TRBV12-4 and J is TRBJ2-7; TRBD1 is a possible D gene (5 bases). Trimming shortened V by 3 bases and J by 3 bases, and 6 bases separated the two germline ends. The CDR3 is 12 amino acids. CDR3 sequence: CASSFDSYEQYF. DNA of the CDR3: TGTGCCAGCAGTTTCGACAGCTACGAGCAGTACTTC.

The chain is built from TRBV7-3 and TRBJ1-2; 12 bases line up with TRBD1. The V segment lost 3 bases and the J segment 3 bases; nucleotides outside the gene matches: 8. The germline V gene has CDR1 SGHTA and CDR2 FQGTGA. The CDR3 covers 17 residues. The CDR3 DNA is TGTGCCAGCAGCTTTTCGGGACAGGGGGCGCGGGACTATGGCTACACCTTC. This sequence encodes CASSFSGQGARDYGYTF.

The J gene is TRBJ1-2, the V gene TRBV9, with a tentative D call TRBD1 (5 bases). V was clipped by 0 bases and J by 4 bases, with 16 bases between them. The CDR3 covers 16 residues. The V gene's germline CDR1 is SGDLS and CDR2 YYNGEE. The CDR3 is CASSVEGMGGIYGYTF. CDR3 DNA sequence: TGTGCCAGCAGCGTAGAGGGAATGGGGGGAATCTATGGCTACACCTTC. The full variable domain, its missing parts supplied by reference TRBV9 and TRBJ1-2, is DSGVTQTPKHLITATGQRVTLRCSPRSGDLSVYWYQQSLDQGLQFLIQYYNGEERAKGNILERFSAQQFPDLHSELNLSSLELGDSALYFCASSVEGMGGIYGYTFGSGTRLTVV.

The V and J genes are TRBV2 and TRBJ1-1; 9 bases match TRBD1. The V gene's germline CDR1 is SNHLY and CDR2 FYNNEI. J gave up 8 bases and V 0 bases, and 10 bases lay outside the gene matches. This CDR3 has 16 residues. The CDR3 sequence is CASSEALRQGGTEAFF. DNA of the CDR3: TGTGCCAGCAGTGAAGCGCTTCGACAGGGGGGGACCGAAGCTTTCTTT.

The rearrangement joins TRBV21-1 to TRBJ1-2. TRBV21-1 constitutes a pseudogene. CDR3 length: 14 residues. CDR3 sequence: CASSKLTKHGGYTF. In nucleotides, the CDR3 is TGTGCCAGCAGCAAATTGACCAAACACGGGGGCTACACCTTC.

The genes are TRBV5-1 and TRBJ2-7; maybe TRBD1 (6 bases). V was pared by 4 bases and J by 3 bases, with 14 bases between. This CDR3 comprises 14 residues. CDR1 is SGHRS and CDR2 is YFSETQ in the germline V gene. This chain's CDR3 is CASSQQGNGYEQYF. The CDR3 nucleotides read TGCGCCAGCAGCCAACAGGGTAATGGCTACGAGCAGTACTTC.

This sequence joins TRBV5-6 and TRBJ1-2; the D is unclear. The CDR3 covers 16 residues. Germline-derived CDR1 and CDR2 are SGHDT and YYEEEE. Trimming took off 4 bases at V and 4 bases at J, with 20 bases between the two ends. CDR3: CASSMWTGVSSYGYTF. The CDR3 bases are TGTGCCAGCAGCATGTGGACGGGAGTTTCTAGCTATGGCTACACCTTC.

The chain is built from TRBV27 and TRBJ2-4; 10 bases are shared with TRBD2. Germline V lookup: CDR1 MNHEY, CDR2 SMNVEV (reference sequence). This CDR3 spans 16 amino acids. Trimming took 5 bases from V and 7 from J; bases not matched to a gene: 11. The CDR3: CASSPAPSGGANIQYF. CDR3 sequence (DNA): TGTGCCAGCAGTCCAGCGCCGAGCGGGGGGGCGAACATTCAGTACTTC.

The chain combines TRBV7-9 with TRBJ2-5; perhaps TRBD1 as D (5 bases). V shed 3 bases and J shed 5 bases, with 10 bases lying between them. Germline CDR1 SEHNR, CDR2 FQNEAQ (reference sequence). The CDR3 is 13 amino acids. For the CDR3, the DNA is TGTGCCAGCAGCTTGGTAGGGGTGGAGACCCAGTACTTC. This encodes CASSLVGVETQYF.

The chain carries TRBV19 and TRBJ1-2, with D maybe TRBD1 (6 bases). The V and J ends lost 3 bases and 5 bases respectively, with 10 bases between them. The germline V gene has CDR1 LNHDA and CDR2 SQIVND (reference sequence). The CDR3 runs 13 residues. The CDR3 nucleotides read TGTGCCAGTAGTATCCCGACAGGATATGGCTACACCTTC. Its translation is CASSIPTGYGYTF. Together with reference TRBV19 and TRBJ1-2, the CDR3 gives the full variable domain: DGGITQSPKYLFRKEGQNVTLSCEQNLNHDAMYWYRQDPGQGLRLIYYSQIVNDFQKGDIAEGYSVSREKKESFPLTVTSAQKNPTAFYLCASSIPTGYGYTFGSGTRLTVV.

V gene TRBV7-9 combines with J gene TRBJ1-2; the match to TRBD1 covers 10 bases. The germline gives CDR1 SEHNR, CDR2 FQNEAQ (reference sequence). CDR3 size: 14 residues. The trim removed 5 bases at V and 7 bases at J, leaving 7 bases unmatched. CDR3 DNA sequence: TGTGCCAGCAGCACGGGACAGGGGTTTATTGGCTACACCTTC. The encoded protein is CASSTGQGFIGYTF.

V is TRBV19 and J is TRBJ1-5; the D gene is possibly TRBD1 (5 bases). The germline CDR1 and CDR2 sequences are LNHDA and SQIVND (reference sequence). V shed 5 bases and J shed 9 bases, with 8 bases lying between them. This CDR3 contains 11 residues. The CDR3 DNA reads TGTGCCAGTAGTCTAACAGGGCCCCAGCATTTT. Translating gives CASSLTGPQHF. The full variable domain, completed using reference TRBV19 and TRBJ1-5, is DGGITQSPKYLFRKEGQNVTLSCEQNLNHDAMYWYRQDPGQGLRLIYYSQIVNDFQKGDIAEGYSVSREKKESFPLTVTSAQKNPTAFYLCASSLTGPQHFGDGTRLSIL.

CDR3 coding DNA: TGTGCCACCAGTGAGTCGCTAGCGGGGGTTTCCTACAATGAGCAGTTCTTC. Translated, it gives CATSESLAGVSYNEQFF. V usage is TRBV24-1 and J usage is TRBJ2-1, with TRBD2 matching 10 bases. Germline trimming cut 4 bases from V and 1 base from J; bases unmatched to any gene: 6. Germline V gene lookup returns CDR1 KGHDR and CDR2 SFDVKD. The CDR3 covers 17 residues.

DNA of the CDR3: TGTGCCAGCAGTTTGGAGGACAGCCCTAGGGAACTGTTTTTT. It is translated as CASSLEDSPRELFF. The chain has TRBV27 and TRBJ1-4; D is perhaps TRBD1 (6 bases). The CDR3 runs to 14 residues. Deletions cut 3 bases from V and 12 bases from J, with 17 bases between. Germline CDR1 is MNHEY and CDR2 is SMNVEV (reference sequence).

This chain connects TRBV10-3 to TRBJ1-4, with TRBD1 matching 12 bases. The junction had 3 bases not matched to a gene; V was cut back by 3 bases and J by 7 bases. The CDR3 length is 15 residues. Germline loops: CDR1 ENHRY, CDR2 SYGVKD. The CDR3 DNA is TGTGCCATCAGTGACGGGACAGGGGGCCGTGAAAAACTGTTTTTT. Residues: CAISDGTGGREKLFF.

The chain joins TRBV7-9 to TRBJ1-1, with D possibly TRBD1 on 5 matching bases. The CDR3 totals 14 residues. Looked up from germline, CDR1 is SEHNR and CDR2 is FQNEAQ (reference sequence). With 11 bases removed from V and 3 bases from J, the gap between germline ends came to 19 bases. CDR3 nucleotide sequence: TGTGCCTCACGGGGGGGAGGCCTAGACACTGAAGCTTTCTTT. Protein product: CASRGGGLDTEAFF.

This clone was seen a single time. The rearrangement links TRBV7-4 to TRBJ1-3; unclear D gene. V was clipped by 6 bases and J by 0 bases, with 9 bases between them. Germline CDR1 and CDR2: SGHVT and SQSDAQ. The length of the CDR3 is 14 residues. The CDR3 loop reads CASRCRFSGNTIYF. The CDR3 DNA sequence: TGTGCCAGCAGGTGTCGGTTCTCTGGAAACACCATATATTTT.

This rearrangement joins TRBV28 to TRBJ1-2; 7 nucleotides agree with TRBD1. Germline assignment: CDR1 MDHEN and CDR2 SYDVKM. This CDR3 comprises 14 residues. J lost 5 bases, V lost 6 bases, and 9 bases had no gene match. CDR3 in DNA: TGTGCCAGCAGACCAACTGCAGGGGGGTATGGCTACACCTTC. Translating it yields CASRPTAGGYGYTF.

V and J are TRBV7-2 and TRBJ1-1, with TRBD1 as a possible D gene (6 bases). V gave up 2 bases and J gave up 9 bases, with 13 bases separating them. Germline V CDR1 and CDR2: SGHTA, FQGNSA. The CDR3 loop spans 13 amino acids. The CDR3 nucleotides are TGTGCCAGCAGCTTAACCTCACAGGGAAAAGCTTTCTTT. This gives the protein CASSLTSQGKAFF.